This T cell receptor (beta chain) was documented in a study of blood T cell repertoires in COVID-19. Study-wide context: T cells, B-cell-depleted T cells, or PBMCs provided the cDNA or gDNA that served as material.

The CDR3 sequence is 18 residues long. V was clipped by 1 base and J by 1 base, with 20 bases between them. Germline CDR1 SGHRS, CDR2 YFSETQ. This table comes from immunoSEQ multiplex PCR, and its TCRdb copy is limited to in-frame clones, with some not included. Here the sample spans around 300,000 clones, over 70% being singletons. This TCR was recovered from a man younger than 40 with active or convalescent COVID-19. The specimen was peripheral blood. The gene calls are TRBV5-1 and TRBJ1-1; D is perhaps TRBD1 (5 bases). CDR3: CASSLSLGGHIPNTEAFF. For the CDR3, the DNA is TGCGCCAGCAGCTTGAGTCTGGGAGGACACATTCCGAACACTGAAGCTTTCTTT.